This T cell receptor beta chain was retrieved from a study of CD8 T cells in Susac syndrome. The control participants were healthy donors, and these controls were matched with respect to both age and sex. Negative isolation was used for CD8+ and CD4+ T cells and FACS enrichment for TEMRA cells. The germline CDR1 and CDR2 sequences are SGHNT and YYREEE (reference sequence). The CDR3 runs to 14 residues. V lost 0 bases and J lost 2, with 9 bases in between. With random hexamers, 0.5 to 1 ug RNA was reverse transcribed. An immunoSEQ multiplex PCR generated amplified TCR beta CDR3 products spanning 54 Vbeta and 13 Jbeta. Each CDR3 protein is one row after TCRdb ran MiXCR on the immunoSEQ multiplex PCR reads. The sample records some 150,000 distinct CDR3 sequences, around 94% being singletons.

This TCR derives from a human donor in good health. V and J are TRBV5-4 and TRBJ2-7; tentative D call: TRBD2 (5 bases). Material for sequencing was CD8+ T cells from PBMCs. The CDR3 sequence: CASSLDGNPYEQYF. The CDR3 DNA reads as TGTGCCAGCAGCTTGGACGGGAACCCCTACGAGCAGTACTTC.